This TCR beta chain emerged from a study of cytomegalovirus exposure and HLA in healthy donors. Study-wide findings and caveats: Across donors, sequencing depth was assumed by presence/absence analyses to be roughly uniform. Most TCR sequences were uncommon, yet certain public TCRs appeared in many donors. A later analysis linked a missense variant in DCLRE1C to the trimming of TCR beta V and J genes.

Donors likely had unrecorded immune exposures despite being nominally healthy when sampled. The CDR3 contains 15 residues. The germline CDR1 and CDR2 sequences are SGDLS and YYNGEE. Trimming stripped 4 bases from V and 2 bases from J, with 15 bases between. In the PCR, 60 Vbeta and 13 Jbeta primers were used. Produced via immunoSEQ multiplex PCR; TCRdb's table is partial and in-frame only. The data show 180,000 or so clones, about 9% seen once. With regard to this clone: Its target is unknown.

What was sequenced was PBMCs. The receptor's source is a woman aged 30 to 39 in good health and CMV-seropositive. V usage is TRBV9 and J usage is TRBJ1-1, with a weak D call TRBD1 (6 bases). This CDR3 is CASSRQETLNTEAFF. Written as DNA, the CDR3 is TGTGCCAGCAGCCGACAGGAGACACTTAACACTGAAGCTTTCTTT. The full variable domain, rest sourced from reference TRBV9 and TRBJ1-1, is DSGVTQTPKHLITATGQRVTLRCSPRSGDLSVYWYQQSLDQGLQFLIQYYNGEERAKGNILERFSAQQFPDLHSELNLSSLELGDSALYFCASSRQETLNTEAFFGQGTRLTVV.